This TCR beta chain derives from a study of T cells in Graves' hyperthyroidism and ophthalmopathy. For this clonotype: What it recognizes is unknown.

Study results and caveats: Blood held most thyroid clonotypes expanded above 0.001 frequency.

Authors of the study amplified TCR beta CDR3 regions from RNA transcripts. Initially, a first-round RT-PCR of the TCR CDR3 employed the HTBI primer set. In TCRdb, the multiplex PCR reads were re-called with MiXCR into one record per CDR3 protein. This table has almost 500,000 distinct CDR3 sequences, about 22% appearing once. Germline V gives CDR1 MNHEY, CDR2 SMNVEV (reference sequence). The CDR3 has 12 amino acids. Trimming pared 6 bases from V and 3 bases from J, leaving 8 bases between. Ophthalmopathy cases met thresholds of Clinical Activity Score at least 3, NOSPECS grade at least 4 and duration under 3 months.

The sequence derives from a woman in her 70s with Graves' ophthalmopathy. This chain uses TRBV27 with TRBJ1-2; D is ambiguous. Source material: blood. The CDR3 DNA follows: TGTGCCAGCAGACCCAGAGACTATGGCTACACCTTC. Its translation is CASRPRDYGYTF.